This TCR beta chain was profiled in a study of beta chain features in type 1 diabetes. This clone appeared a few times. Its cognate antigen is unknown. Study-wide points: Among all four CD4+ subsets, Type 1 diabetes patients had TCRB CDR3s that were moderately but significantly shorter.

CDR1 is SGHTA, CDR2 FQGNSA, per germline. V was shortened by 5 bases and J by 4 bases, with 9 bases between the two germline ends. CDR3 length: 12 residues. Since all of the isolated RNA was reverse transcribed, expressed TCRB transcripts were what got sequenced. Sequencing was performed with immunoSEQ multiplex PCR; in TCRdb, only in-frame clones are kept and a portion is missing. The table has about 640,000 clones, roughly an eighth seen once. The receptor comes from a man aged 25-40 years with type 1 diabetes. V is TRBV7-2 and J is TRBJ2-7; D is uncertain. Sample: naive CD4+ T cells from blood. This CDR3 reads CASSPAQYEQYF. DNA of the CDR3: TGTGCCAGCAGCCCGGCGCAGTACGAGCAGTACTTC.